These 21 T cell receptor beta chains share one sample of origin, sequenced in a study of blood T cell repertoires in COVID-19. Sequenced by immunoSEQ multiplex PCR; TCRdb stores in-frame clones only, minus some. The sample gives 390,000 or so clones, around 86% of which show up once; about 4.9% is in the top ten. Input material: PBMCs or T cells enriched from blood (not recorded which). The receptor set was obtained from a woman in her forties or fifties who had recovered from COVID-19.

The rearrangement joins TRBV6-5 to TRBJ1-2; no clear D gene. The CDR3 is 14 residues long. V lost 2 bases and J lost 5, with 12 bases in between. Germline V CDR1 and CDR2: MNHEY, SVGAGI. The CDR3 sequence is CASSYSGPGYGYTF. The CDR3 nucleotides read TGTGCCAGCAGTTACAGCGGGCCCGGGTATGGCTACACCTTC.

The V gene is TRBV19, the J gene TRBJ1-6, with 9 bases matching TRBD1. The CDR3 consists of 17 residues. The J segment lost 6 bases and the V segment lost 5 bases, leaving 11 bases of the junction unmatched. Germline assignment: CDR1 LNHDA and CDR2 SQIVND (reference sequence). CDR3 in DNA: TGTGCCAGTAGTTACGGGGGACAGGGAACTATTAATTCACCCCTCCACTTT. Protein product: CASSYGGQGTINSPLHF.

The chain links TRBV7-9 to TRBJ2-7, with D uncertain. CDR3 length: 15 amino acids. Germline V gene sequence: CDR1 SEHNR, CDR2 FQNEAQ (reference sequence). Trimming took 3 bases from V and 1 from J, leaving 13 bases between them. The CDR3 DNA sequence: TGTGCCAGCAGCTTGGTCAGCGACGCTTCCTACGAGCAGTACTTC. This codes for CASSLVSDASYEQYF.

The gene calls are TRBV19 and TRBJ2-2; the D gene is possibly TRBD1 (6 bases). Trimming took 6 bases from V and 2 from J, leaving 13 bases between them. There are 15 residues in the CDR3. CDR1 and CDR2 from the germline V gene are LNHDA and SQIVND (reference sequence). The CDR3 DNA is TGTGCCAGTAGCCTGGACAGCGCAAACACCGGGGAGCTGTTTTTT. Its translation: CASSLDSANTGELFF.

The rearrangement joins TRBV19 to TRBJ1-1, with TRBD1 identical over 9 bases. This CDR3 has 14 residues. J was trimmed by 5 bases and V by 11 bases; bases with no gene match: 12. Germline values: CDR1 LNHDA, CDR2 SQIVND (reference sequence). In nucleotides, the CDR3 is TGTGCCTCCGGGAGAACAGGGGGCACGACTGAAGCTTTCTTT. Protein sequence: CASGRTGGTTEAFF.

V usage is TRBV28 and J usage is TRBJ2-3, with TRBD2 matching over 11 bases. Per the germline V gene, CDR1 is MDHEN and CDR2 is SYDVKM. The CDR3 contains 17 residues. J was trimmed by 0 bases and V by 5 bases; bases with no gene match: 7. The CDR3 DNA is TGTGCCAGCAGTCCGTCGGGACTAGCGGAAAGCACAGATACGCAGTATTTT. Encoded protein: CASSPSGLAESTDTQYF.

The chain employs TRBV2 and TRBJ1-1; the match to TRBD1 covers 7 bases. Per the germline V gene, CDR1 is SNHLY and CDR2 is FYNNEI. The J segment lost 7 bases and the V segment lost 0 bases, leaving 5 bases of the junction unmatched. CDR3 size: 14 residues. The CDR3 nucleotides are TGTGCCAGCAGTGAAGCAGGGGCAGGGGGTGAAGCTTTCTTT. This gives the protein CASSEAGAGGEAFF. The variable domain in full, with the rest retrieved from reference TRBV2 and TRBJ1-1, is EPEVTQTPSHQVTQMGQEVILRCVPISNHLYFYWYRQILGQKVEFLVSFYNNEISEKSEIFDDQFSVERPDGSNFTLKIRSTKLEDSAMYFCASSEAGAGGEAFFGQGTRLTVV.

J is TRBJ1-5 and V is TRBV19, with 9 bases fitting TRBD1. The V segment lost 7 bases and the J segment 5 bases; nucleotides outside the gene matches: 9. This CDR3 has 15 amino acids. CDR1 is LNHDA, CDR2 SQIVND, per germline (reference sequence). CDR3 loop: CASKTGTGLHQPQHF. The CDR3 region has the DNA TGTGCCAGTAAAACCGGGACAGGGTTGCATCAGCCCCAGCATTTT.

V and J are TRBV6-2 or TRBV6-3 and TRBJ2-4; 8 bases line up with TRBD1. This CDR3 is 17 amino acids long. V lost 5 bases and J lost 0; bases outside the gene matches: 9. In germline, CDR1 is MNHEY, CDR2 SVGEGT. The CDR3 sequence: CASSPAGQAIAKNIQYF. The CDR3 DNA reads as TGTGCCAGCAGTCCGGCGGGACAGGCGATAGCCAAAAACATTCAGTACTTC.

The chain recombines TRBV11-3 with TRBJ1-2, with 7 bases fitting TRBD1. Unmatched junction bases numbered 11, after V lost 3 bases and J lost 7 bases. The length of the CDR3 is 15 residues. The germline CDR1 and CDR2 sequences are SGHNT and YENEEA. In DNA, the CDR3 is TGTGCCAGCAGCTTCATTCCCGGACAGGCCGGTGGCTACACCTTC. Protein product: CASSFIPGQAGGYTF.

This chain links TRBV7-3 with TRBJ2-7; 8 bases line up with TRBD2. In germline, CDR1 is SGHTA, CDR2 FQGTGA. This CDR3 is built from 16 residues. V lost 5 bases, J lost 5 bases, and 14 bases stayed unmatched. The DNA for the CDR3 is TGTGCCAGCAGCCGTGATTTGACTAGCGCGGTCGACGAGCAGTACTTC. Amino acids: CASSRDLTSAVDEQYF.

CDR3: CASSQGGNTDDTQYF. The CDR3 region has the DNA TGCGCCAGCAGCCAAGGCGGTAATACCGATGATACGCAGTATTTT. J is TRBJ2-3 and V is TRBV4-1; no clear D. Germline CDR1 MGHRA, CDR2 YSYEKL. The CDR3 length is 15 residues. Trimming cost V 1 base and J 6 bases, with 14 bases left between them.

CDR3 in DNA: TGCGCCAGCAGCCAAAAAACAGGGAGAGGAACAGATACGCAGTATTTT. It encodes CASSQKTGRGTDTQYF. The genes are TRBV4-1 and TRBJ2-3; D might be TRBD1 (6 bases). This CDR3 comprises 16 residues. Germline V gives CDR1 MGHRA, CDR2 YSYEKL. Trimming took 2 bases from V and 3 from J, leaving 15 bases between them.

V is TRBV25-1 and J is TRBJ2-1, with 8 bases identical to TRBD1. CDR1 MGHDK and CDR2 SYGVNS come from the germline V gene. Unmatched junction bases numbered 8, after V lost 4 bases and J lost 3 bases. The CDR3 covers 16 residues. The CDR3 loop reads CASSAITGTGYNEQFF. CDR3 coding DNA: TGTGCCAGCAGTGCGATAACCGGGACAGGCTACAATGAGCAGTTCTTC.

The CDR3 protein is CASSYRGLSGYTF. CDR3 coding DNA: TGTGCCAGCAGTTACCGGGGTTTGAGTGGCTACACCTTC. V usage is TRBV6-5 and J usage is TRBJ1-2; D uncertain. CDR1 and CDR2 from the germline V gene are MNHEY and SVGAGI. V lost 2 bases, J lost 7 bases, and 11 bases lay in between. This CDR3 region has 13 residues.

The chain combines TRBV5-4 with TRBJ2-1; D is possibly TRBD2 (6 bases). Germline V gives CDR1 SGHNT, CDR2 YYREEE (reference sequence). Trimming removed 4 bases at V and 3 bases at J, with 14 bases between. This CDR3 comprises 15 residues. CDR3 protein: CASSPRGVSYNEQFF. CDR3 nucleotide sequence: TGTGCCAGCAGCCCGCGGGGTGTCAGCTACAATGAGCAGTTCTTC.

The chain recombines TRBV6-5 with TRBJ2-7; D possibly corresponds to TRBD1 (6 bases). Germline V gene data show CDR1 as MNHEY and CDR2 as SVGAGI. The CDR3 is 15 amino acids. V lost 7 bases and J 0 bases, leaving 16 bases between the germline ends. In nucleotides, the CDR3 is TGTGCCAGCACCCACAAGCAGGGGAGCTCCTACGAGCAGTACTTC. Translating gives CASTHKQGSSYEQYF.

The chain combines TRBV7-9 with TRBJ1-2, with a weak D call TRBD1 (6 bases). Germline assignment: CDR1 SEHNR and CDR2 FQNEAQ (reference sequence). The CDR3 has 16 amino acids. Trimming removed 7 bases at V and 1 base at J, with 19 bases between. Here the CDR3 DNA reads TGTGCCAGCACCCCCGGGACAACTCACCTTAACTATGGCTACACCTTC. Its protein product is CASTPGTTHLNYGYTF.

The chain couples TRBV5-1 to TRBJ2-5; D may be TRBD2 (6 bases). This CDR3 region has 16 residues. Germline CDR1 is SGHRS and CDR2 is YFSETQ. Trimming cost V 0 bases and J 5 bases, with 17 bases left between them. CDR3 DNA sequence: TGCGCCAGCAGCTTGGGACTAGGTGGGTCTATGGAGACCCAGTACTTC. It is translated as CASSLGLGGSMETQYF.

V is TRBV5-1 and J is TRBJ1-1; possible D gene TRBD1, 5 bases. This CDR3 is built from 12 residues. Trimming pared 0 bases from V and 8 bases from J, leaving 8 bases between. The germline gives CDR1 SGHRS, CDR2 YFSETQ. The CDR3 sequence is CASSLGGLEAFF. In DNA, the CDR3 is TGCGCCAGCAGCTTGGGGGGACTCGAAGCTTTCTTT.

V is TRBV6-6 and J is TRBJ1-2; TRBD1 aligns across 7 bases. The CDR3 totals 15 residues. Trimming removed 6 bases from V and 0 bases from J; junction bases left unmatched: 7. Germline loops: CDR1 MNHNY, CDR2 SVGAGI (reference sequence). This CDR3 reads CASSPTGLTNYGYTF. The CDR3 region has the DNA TGTGCCAGCAGCCCGACAGGGTTAACTAACTATGGCTACACCTTC.